What follows describes a single TCR beta chain. These data originate in a study of blood T cell repertoires in COVID-19. Study-wide context: Acute and convalescent COVID-19 specimens originated in the United States, Italy and Spain. PBMCs, B-cell-depleted T cells, or T cells provided the cDNA or gDNA that made up the material.

In the authors' workflow: Estimation of nucleated cell counts was performed using reference gene primer amplification. Here immunoSEQ multiplex PCR was the method, and the copy in TCRdb shows in-frame clones only, minus some. V, J and clone size derive from that table, while D and trimming were established from the DNA sequence. The sample contains around 90,000 clones, 75% to 90% of which appear only once. Germline-derived CDR1 and CDR2 are LNHDA and SQIVND (reference sequence). The CDR3 is 11 amino acids. V shed 3 bases and J shed 14 bases, with 11 bases lying between them. The TCR comes from a human donor in a cohort sampled during active COVID-19. Material for sequencing was peripheral blood. This chain joins TRBV19 and TRBJ2-1; D possibly corresponds to TRBD2 (6 bases). The CDR3 region is CASSMGRDKFF. The CDR3 nucleotides read TGTGCCAGTAGTATGGGGCGGGATAAGTTCTTC.